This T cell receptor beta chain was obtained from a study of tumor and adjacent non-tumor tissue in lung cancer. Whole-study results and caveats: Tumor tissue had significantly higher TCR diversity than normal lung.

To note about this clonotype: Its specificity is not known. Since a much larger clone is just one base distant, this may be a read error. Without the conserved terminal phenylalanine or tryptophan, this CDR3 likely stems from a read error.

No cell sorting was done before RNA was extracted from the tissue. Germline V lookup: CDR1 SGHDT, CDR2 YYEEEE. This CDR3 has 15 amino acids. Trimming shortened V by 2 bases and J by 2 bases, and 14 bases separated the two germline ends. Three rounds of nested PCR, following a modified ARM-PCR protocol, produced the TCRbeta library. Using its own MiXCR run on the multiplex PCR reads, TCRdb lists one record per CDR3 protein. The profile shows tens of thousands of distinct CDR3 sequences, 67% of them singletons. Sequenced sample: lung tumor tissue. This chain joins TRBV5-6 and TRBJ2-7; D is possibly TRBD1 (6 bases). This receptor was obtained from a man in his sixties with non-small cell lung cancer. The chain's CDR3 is CASSFRTANPYEQYL. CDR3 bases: TGTGCCAGCAGCTTCAGGACAGCGAACCCCTACGAGCAGTACTTG.